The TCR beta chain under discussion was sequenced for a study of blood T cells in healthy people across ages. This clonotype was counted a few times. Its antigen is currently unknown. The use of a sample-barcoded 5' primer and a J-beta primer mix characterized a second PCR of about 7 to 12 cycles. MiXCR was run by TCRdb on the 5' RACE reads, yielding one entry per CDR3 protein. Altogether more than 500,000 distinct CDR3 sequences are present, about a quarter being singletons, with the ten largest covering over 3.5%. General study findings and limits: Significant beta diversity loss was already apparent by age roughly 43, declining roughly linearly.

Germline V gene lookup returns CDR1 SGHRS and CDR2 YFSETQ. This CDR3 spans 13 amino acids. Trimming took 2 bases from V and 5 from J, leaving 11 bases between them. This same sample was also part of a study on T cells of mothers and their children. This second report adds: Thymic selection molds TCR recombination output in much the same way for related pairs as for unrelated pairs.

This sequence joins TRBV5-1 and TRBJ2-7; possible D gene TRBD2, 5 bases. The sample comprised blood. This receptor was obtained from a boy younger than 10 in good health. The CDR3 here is CASSFGVLDEQYF. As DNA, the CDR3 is TGCGCCAGCAGCTTCGGGGTTCTGGACGAGCAGTACTTC. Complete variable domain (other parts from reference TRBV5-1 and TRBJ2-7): KAGVTQTPRYLIKTRGQQVTLSCSPISGHRSVSWYQQTPGQGLQFLFEYFSETQRNKGNFPGRFSGRQFSNSRSEMNVSTLELGDSALYLCASSFGVLDEQYFGPGTRLTVT.